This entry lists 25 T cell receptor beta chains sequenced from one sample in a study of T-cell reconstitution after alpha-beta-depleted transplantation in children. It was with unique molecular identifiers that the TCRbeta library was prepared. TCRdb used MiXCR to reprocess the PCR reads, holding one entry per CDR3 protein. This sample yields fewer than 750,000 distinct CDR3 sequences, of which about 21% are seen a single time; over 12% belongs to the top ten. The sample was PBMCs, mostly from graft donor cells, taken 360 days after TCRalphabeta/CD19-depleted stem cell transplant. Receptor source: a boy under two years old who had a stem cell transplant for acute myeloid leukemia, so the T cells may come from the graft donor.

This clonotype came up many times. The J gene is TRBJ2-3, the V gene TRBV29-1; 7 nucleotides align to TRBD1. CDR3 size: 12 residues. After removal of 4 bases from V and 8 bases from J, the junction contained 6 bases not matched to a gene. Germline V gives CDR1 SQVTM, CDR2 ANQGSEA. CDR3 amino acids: CSVGQGVGTQYF. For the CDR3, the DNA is TGCAGCGTTGGGCAGGGGGTTGGTACGCAGTATTTT.

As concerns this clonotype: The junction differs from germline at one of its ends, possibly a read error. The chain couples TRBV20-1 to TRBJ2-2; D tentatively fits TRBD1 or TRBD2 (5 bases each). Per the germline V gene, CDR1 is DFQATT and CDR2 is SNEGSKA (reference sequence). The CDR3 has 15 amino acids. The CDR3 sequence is CSAREGGANTGELLF. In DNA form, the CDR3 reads TGCAGTGCTAGAGAGGGTGGGGCGAACACCGGGGAGCTGCTTTTT.

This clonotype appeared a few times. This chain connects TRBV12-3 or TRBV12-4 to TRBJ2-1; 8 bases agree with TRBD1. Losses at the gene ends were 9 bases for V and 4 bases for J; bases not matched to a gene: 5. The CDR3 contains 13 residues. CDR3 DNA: TGTGCCAGTCGGACAGGGAGGTACAATGAGCAGTTCTTC. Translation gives CASRTGRYNEQFF.

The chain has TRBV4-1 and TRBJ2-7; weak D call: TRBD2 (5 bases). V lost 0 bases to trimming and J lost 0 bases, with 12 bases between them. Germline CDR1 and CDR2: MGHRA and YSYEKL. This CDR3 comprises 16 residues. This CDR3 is CASSQDDYPRSYEQYV. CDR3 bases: TGCGCCAGCAGCCAAGATGACTACCCTCGCTCCTACGAGCAGTACGTC.

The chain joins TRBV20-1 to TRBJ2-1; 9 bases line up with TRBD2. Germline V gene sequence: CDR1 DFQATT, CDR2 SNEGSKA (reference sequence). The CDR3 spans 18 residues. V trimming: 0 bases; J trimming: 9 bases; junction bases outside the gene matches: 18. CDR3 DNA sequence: TGCAGTGCTAGAGATCGCCTAGCGGGGTTTAGCGGATATTCTGAGCAGTTCTTC. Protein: CSARDRLAGFSGYSEQFF.

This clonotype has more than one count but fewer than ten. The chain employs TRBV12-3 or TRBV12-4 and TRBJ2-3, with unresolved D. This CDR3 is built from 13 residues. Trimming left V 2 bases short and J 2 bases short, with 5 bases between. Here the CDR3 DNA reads TGTGCCAGCAGTTTACAGCACACAGATACGCAGTATTTT. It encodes CASSLQHTDTQYF.

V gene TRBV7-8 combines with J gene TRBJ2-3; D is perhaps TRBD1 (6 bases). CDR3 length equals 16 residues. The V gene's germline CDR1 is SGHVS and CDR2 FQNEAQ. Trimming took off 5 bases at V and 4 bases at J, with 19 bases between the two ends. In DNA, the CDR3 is TGTGCCAGCAGCCCCATGAACAGGGTCCTAGCAGATACGCAGTATTTT. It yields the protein CASSPMNRVLADTQYF.

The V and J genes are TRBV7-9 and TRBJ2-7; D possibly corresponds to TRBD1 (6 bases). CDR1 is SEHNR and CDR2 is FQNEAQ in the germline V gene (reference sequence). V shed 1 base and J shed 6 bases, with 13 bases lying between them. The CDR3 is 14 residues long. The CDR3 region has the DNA TGTGCCAGCAGCTTAGACCTCAGGGGCGGCGAGCAGTACTTC. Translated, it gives CASSLDLRGGEQYF.

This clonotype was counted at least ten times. The CDR3 region has the DNA TGCAGTGCTGCCAGTGCAACGGGGGGTCTAGAGACCCAGTACTTC. Protein: CSAASATGGLETQYF. The chain is built from TRBV20-1 and TRBJ2-5, with TRBD2 matching 7 bases. Germline V gene sequence: CDR1 DFQATT, CDR2 SNEGSKA (reference sequence). V shed 5 bases, J shed 4 bases, and the junction held 13 bases outside the gene matches. This CDR3 is 15 amino acids long.

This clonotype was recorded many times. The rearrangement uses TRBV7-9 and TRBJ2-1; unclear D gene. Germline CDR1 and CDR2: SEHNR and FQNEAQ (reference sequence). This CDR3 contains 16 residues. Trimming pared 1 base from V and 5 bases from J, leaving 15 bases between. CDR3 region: CASSLGSPPGDNEQFF. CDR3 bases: TGTGCCAGCAGCTTAGGGAGTCCCCCTGGGGACAATGAGCAGTTCTTC.

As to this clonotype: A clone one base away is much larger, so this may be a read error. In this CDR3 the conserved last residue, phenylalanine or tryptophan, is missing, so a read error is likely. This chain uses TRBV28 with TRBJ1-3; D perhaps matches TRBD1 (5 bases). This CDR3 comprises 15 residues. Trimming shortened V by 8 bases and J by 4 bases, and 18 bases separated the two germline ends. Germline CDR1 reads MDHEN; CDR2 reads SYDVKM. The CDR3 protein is CASGLVIGGGNTIYY. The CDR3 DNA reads TGTGCCAGCGGGCTGGTGATTGGGGGAGGAAACACCATATATTAT.

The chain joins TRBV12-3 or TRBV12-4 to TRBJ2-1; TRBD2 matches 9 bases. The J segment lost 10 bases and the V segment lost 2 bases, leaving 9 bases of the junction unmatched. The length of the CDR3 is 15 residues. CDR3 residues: CASSLRSSGIPEQFF. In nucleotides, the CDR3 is TGTGCCAGCAGTTTAAGGTCTAGCGGGATTCCCGAGCAGTTCTTC.

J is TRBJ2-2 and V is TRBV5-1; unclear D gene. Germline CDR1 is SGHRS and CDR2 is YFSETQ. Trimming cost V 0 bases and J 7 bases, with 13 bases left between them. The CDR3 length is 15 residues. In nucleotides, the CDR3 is TGCGCCAGCAGCTTGGAAGGGCCGAATGGCGGGGAGCTGTTTTTT. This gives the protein CASSLEGPNGGELFF.

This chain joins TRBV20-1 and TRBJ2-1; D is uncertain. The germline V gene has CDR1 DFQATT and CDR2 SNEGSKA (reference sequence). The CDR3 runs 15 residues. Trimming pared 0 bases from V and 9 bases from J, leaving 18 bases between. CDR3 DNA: TGCAGTGCTAGAGATCGGCTCGTCGAGCTTTCTGAGCAGTTCTTC. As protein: CSARDRLVELSEQFF.

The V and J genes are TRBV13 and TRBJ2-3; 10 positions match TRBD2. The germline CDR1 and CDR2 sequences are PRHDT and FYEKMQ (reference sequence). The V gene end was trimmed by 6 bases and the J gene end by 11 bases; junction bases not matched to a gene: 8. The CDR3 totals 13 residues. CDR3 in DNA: TGTGCCAGCAGTCCGCAAGAGCGGGAGGGGCAGTATTTT. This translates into CASSPQEREGQYF. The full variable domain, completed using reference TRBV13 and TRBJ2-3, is AAGVIQSPRHLIKEKRETATLKCYPIPRHDTVYWYQQGPGQDPQFLISFYEKMQSDKGSIPDRFSAQQFSDYHSELNMSSLELGDSALYFCASSPQEREGQYFGPGTRLTVL.

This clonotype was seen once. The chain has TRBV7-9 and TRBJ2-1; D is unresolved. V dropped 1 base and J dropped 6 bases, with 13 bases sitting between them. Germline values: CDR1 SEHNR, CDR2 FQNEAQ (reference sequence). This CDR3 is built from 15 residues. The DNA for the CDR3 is TGTGCCAGCAGCTTAGTGTCGGATTTGATCAATGAGCAGTTCTTC. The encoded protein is CASSLVSDLINEQFF.

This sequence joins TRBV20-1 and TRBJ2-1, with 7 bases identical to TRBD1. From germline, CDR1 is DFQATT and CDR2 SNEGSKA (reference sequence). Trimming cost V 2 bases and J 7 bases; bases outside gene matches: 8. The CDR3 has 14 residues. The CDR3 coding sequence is TGCAGTGCTAGACCTCCAGGGGGAATTAATGAGCAGTTCTTC. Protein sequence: CSARPPGGINEQFF.

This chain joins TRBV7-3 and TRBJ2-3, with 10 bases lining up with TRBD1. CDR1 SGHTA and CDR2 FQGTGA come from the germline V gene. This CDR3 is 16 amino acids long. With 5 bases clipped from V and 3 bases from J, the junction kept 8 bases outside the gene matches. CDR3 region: CASSVIGQGETDTQYF. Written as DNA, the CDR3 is TGTGCCAGCAGCGTAATAGGACAGGGGGAGACAGATACGCAGTATTTT.

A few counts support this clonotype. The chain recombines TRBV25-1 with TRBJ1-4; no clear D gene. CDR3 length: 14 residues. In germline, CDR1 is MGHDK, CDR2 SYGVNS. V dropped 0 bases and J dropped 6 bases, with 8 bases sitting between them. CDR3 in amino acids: CASSEYGLDEKLFF. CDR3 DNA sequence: TGTGCCAGCAGTGAATACGGGTTGGATGAAAAACTGTTTTTT.

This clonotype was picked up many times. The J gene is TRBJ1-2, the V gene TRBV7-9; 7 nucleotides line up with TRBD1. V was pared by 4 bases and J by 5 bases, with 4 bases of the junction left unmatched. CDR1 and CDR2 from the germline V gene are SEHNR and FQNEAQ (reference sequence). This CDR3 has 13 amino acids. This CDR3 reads CASSSTTGYGYTF. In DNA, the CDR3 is TGTGCCAGCAGCTCAACGACAGGGTATGGCTACACCTTC.

The CDR3 sequence: CASSLVAFGGQPQHF. The CDR3 coding sequence is TGTGCCAGCAGCTTAGTAGCGTTTGGCGGGCAGCCCCAGCATTTT. The chain couples TRBV7-2 to TRBJ1-5; no clear D. This CDR3 has 15 residues. V was cut by 1 base and J by 7 bases, with 14 bases left in between. Germline CDR1 is SGHTA and CDR2 is FQGNSA.

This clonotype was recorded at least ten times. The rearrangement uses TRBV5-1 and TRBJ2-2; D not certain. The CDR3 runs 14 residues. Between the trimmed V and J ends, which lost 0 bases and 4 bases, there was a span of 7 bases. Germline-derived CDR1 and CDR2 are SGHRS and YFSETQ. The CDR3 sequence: CASSLAGSTGELFF. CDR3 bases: TGCGCCAGCAGCTTGGCAGGTTCCACCGGGGAGCTGTTTTTT.

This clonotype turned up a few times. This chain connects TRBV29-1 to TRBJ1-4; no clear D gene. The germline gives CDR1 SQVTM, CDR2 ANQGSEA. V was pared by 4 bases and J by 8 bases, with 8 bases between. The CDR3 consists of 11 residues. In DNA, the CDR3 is TGCAGCGTTGGAGGCGCCGAAAAACTGTTTTTT. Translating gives CSVGGAEKLFF.

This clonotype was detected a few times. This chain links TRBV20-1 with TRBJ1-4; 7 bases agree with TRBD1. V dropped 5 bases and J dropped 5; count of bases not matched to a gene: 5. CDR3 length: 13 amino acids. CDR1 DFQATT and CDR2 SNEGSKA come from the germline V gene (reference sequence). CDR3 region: CSARQGGNEKLFF. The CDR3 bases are TGCAGTGCTCGACAGGGAGGGAATGAAAAACTGTTTTTT.

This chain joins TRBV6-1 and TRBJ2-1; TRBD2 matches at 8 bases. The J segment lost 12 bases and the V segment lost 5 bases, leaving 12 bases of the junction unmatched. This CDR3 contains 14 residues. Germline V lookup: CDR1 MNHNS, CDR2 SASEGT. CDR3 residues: CASSPGGGSLVQFF. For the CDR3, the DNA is TGTGCCAGCAGTCCGGGGGGGGGATCCCTTGTGCAGTTCTTC.